Below are 24 T cell receptor beta chains sequenced from a single sample in a study of blood T cell repertoires in COVID-19. Only in-frame clones appear in the TCRdb table, and some are missing; sequencing was by immunoSEQ multiplex PCR. In the table there are some 460,000 clones, 75% to 90% of which are singletons. The sample was PBMCs or T cells enriched from blood (not recorded which). The origin of the receptors is a woman between 18 and 30 years old who had recovered from COVID-19.

The rearrangement uses TRBV5-1 and TRBJ2-7; D perhaps matches TRBD2 (6 bases). Trimming removed 0 bases from V and 6 bases from J, with 13 bases in between. The CDR3 is made up of 14 amino acids. Germline V CDR1 and CDR2: SGHRS, YFSETQ. CDR3 bases: TGCGCCAGCAGCTTGGTTGGGATAGCGGCCGAGCAGTACTTC. Residues: CASSLVGIAAEQYF. Supplemented by reference TRBV5-1 and TRBJ2-7, the full variable domain reads KAGVTQTPRYLIKTRGQQVTLSCSPISGHRSVSWYQQTPGQGLQFLFEYFSETQRNKGNFPGRFSGRQFSNSRSEMNVSTLELGDSALYLCASSLVGIAAEQYFGPGTRLTVT.

The chain employs TRBV6-5 and TRBJ2-2, with 9 bases matching TRBD1. Germline V lookup: CDR1 MNHEY, CDR2 SVGAGI. CDR3 length: 14 residues. V trimming: 4 bases; J trimming: 6 bases; junction bases outside the gene matches: 3. CDR3 in DNA: TGTGCCAGCAGTTGGGACAGGGAGGCCGGGGAGCTGTTTTTT. This sequence encodes CASSWDREAGELFF.

The gene calls are TRBV3-1 (or the pseudogene TRBV3-2) and TRBJ1-4, with 10 bases fitting TRBD1. With V trimmed by 1 base and J by 7 bases, 0 bases remained unmatched. This CDR3 is 14 amino acids long. CDR1 and CDR2 from the germline V gene are LGHDT and YNNKEL (reference sequence). The CDR3 protein is CASSQGDRGEKLFF. For the CDR3, the DNA is TGTGCCAGCAGCCAAGGGGACAGGGGTGAAAAACTGTTTTTT.

The chain has TRBV19 and TRBJ1-1; D unresolved. This CDR3 contains 12 residues. The V and J ends lost 6 bases and 7 bases respectively, with 12 bases between them. Germline V gives CDR1 LNHDA, CDR2 SQIVND (reference sequence). The CDR3 protein is CASSDYAGEAFF. The CDR3 bases are TGTGCCAGTAGCGATTATGCAGGTGAAGCTTTCTTT.

V and J are TRBV11-2 and TRBJ1-1; TRBD1 is a possible D gene (5 bases). The V gene's germline CDR1 is SGHAT and CDR2 FQNNGV. This CDR3 has 18 amino acids. Trimming left V 3 bases short and J 5 bases short, with 25 bases between. CDR3 protein: CASSFIRRVPAGGTEAFF. The CDR3 bases are TGTGCCAGCAGCTTTATTCGTAGGGTGCCGGCCGGGGGGACTGAAGCTTTCTTT.

The chain links TRBV4-1 to TRBJ1-2; D unresolved. Germline lookup yields CDR1 MGHRA and CDR2 YSYEKL. V lost 1 base to trimming and J lost 7 bases, with 16 bases between them. The CDR3 runs 15 residues. The CDR3 reads CASSQGSPLMGGYTF. In DNA, the CDR3 is TGCGCCAGCAGCCAAGGGAGTCCTCTTATGGGTGGCTACACCTTC.

This chain joins TRBV6-5 and TRBJ2-7, with TRBD2 identical over 7 bases. CDR3 length equals 16 residues. Germline trimming cut 1 base from V and 0 bases from J; bases unmatched to any gene: 6. Germline V gives CDR1 MNHEY, CDR2 SVGAGI. The CDR3 sequence is CASSYYGRGGSYEQYF. As DNA, the CDR3 is TGTGCCAGCAGTTACTATGGGAGGGGTGGCTCCTACGAGCAGTACTTC.

This rearrangement joins TRBV28 to TRBJ2-3; tentatively, D is TRBD2 (6 bases). Trimming pared 3 bases from V and 0 bases from J, leaving 7 bases between. Germline V gene data show CDR1 as MDHEN and CDR2 as SYDVKM. The CDR3 spans 14 residues. The CDR3 DNA sequence: TGTGCCAGCAGTTTGGCGGGGAGCACAGATACGCAGTATTTT. This encodes CASSLAGSTDTQYF.

The genes are TRBV5-1 and TRBJ2-6; D gene uncertain. CDR1 SGHRS and CDR2 YFSETQ come from the germline V gene. This CDR3 region has 18 residues. Trimming removed 2 bases at V and 0 bases at J, with 15 bases between. This CDR3 is CASSLTHASVSGANVLTF. The CDR3 coding sequence is TGCGCCAGCAGCTTAACACACGCCTCCGTCTCTGGGGCCAACGTCCTGACTTTC.

The CDR3 DNA is TGTGCCAGTAGTACTCATGGCTTTAGCAATCAGCCCCAGCATTTT. Translated, it gives CASSTHGFSNQPQHF. V and J are TRBV19 and TRBJ1-5; D not certain. V gave up 4 bases and J gave up 0 bases, with 10 bases separating them. CDR1 is LNHDA, CDR2 SQIVND, per germline (reference sequence). CDR3 size: 15 residues.

This clone turned up a few times. The rearrangement joins TRBV4-1 to TRBJ2-3; TRBD2 is a possible D gene (5 bases). Germline V gives CDR1 MGHRA, CDR2 YSYEKL. The CDR3 loop spans 16 amino acids. Trimming took off 0 bases at V and 2 bases at J, with 12 bases between the two ends. CDR3 loop: CASSQDFGRITDTQYF. In DNA, the CDR3 is TGCGCCAGCAGCCAAGATTTTGGGAGAATCACAGATACGCAGTATTTT.

V and J are TRBV27 and TRBJ1-5, with D uncertain. The CDR3 consists of 14 residues. The V gene lost 2 bases and the J gene lost 0 bases, with 5 bases spanning the gap. From germline, CDR1 is MNHEY and CDR2 SMNVEV (reference sequence). The CDR3 sequence: CASSLRDSNQPQHF. In nucleotides, the CDR3 is TGTGCCAGCAGTTTACGAGATAGCAATCAGCCCCAGCATTTT.

J is TRBJ1-5 and V is TRBV28; 9 bases line up with TRBD1. CDR3 length: 16 residues. V lost 6 bases and J lost 4; bases outside the gene matches: 10. Germline CDR1 and CDR2: MDHEN and SYDVKM. CDR3 coding DNA: TGTGCCAGCAGAGACGGACAGGGGAATAGGAATCAGCCCCAGCATTTT. Protein product: CASRDGQGNRNQPQHF.

The CDR3 DNA reads as TGTGCCAGTAGTATAGCGGGGGAGGAGACCCAGTACTTC. Translated: CASSIAGEETQYF. V gene TRBV19 combines with J gene TRBJ2-5, with D possibly being TRBD2 (6 bases). The CDR3 runs to 13 residues. Trimming removed 1 base at V and 5 bases at J, with 8 bases between. The V gene's germline CDR1 is LNHDA and CDR2 SQIVND (reference sequence).

The chain recombines TRBV5-1 with TRBJ2-1; 7 positions match TRBD1. The germline V gene encodes CDR1 SGHRS and CDR2 YFSETQ. This CDR3 is built from 13 residues. J gave up 8 bases and V 4 bases, and 6 bases lay outside the gene matches. CDR3: CASSPGTGDEQFF. CDR3 nucleotides: TGCGCCAGCAGCCCCGGTACAGGGGATGAGCAGTTCTTC.

V usage is TRBV20-1 and J usage is TRBJ1-5; TRBD1 matches 10 bases. The CDR3 loop spans 16 amino acids. Germline V gene lookup returns CDR1 DFQATT and CDR2 SNEGSKA (reference sequence). V was pared by 3 bases and J by 2 bases, with 7 bases of the junction left unmatched. CDR3 DNA sequence: TGCAGTGCTAGTCCCAGGACAGGGGGAGGCAATCAGCCCCAGCATTTT. Translating it yields CSASPRTGGGNQPQHF.

The V gene is TRBV6-4, the J gene TRBJ1-2; unclear D gene. Per germline, CDR1 MRHNA and CDR2 SNTAGT. Deletions cut 2 bases from V and 7 bases from J, with 14 bases between. CDR3 length: 14 residues. Here the CDR3 reads CASSDEGGMGGYTF. CDR3 bases: TGTGCCAGCAGTGACGAGGGAGGCATGGGTGGCTACACCTTC.

This rearrangement joins TRBV2 to TRBJ1-1; D is uncertain. The CDR3 sequence is 13 residues long. The germline V gene encodes CDR1 SNHLY and CDR2 FYNNEI. The germline V and J ends were trimmed by 7 bases and 1 base, with 10 bases remaining between them. CDR3 in amino acids: CASTTIRNTEAFF. CDR3 nucleotide sequence: TGTGCCAGCACAACGATCAGGAACACTGAAGCTTTCTTT.

Comment on this clone: One end of the junction varies from germline; a read error may be responsible. V is TRBV10-2 and J is TRBJ2-7, with D perhaps matching TRBD1 (5 bases). This CDR3 contains 16 residues. Looked up from germline, CDR1 is WSHSY and CDR2 is SAAADI. The CDR3 here is CASSDSRTPSSDEQYF. CDR3 nucleotides: TGCGCCAGCAGTGACTCCAGGACACCTTCCTCCGACGAGCAGTACTTC.

The chain joins TRBV3-1 (or the pseudogene TRBV3-2) to TRBJ2-1; unclear D gene. The germline V gene has CDR1 LGHDT and CDR2 YNNKEL (reference sequence). The V end was cut by 6 bases, the J end by 7 bases, with 19 bases between. The CDR3 loop spans 15 amino acids. The CDR3 region has the DNA TGTGCCAGCAGTCCGACTGGAGTCAGAGGTAATGAGCAGTTCTTC. It is translated as CASSPTGVRGNEQFF.

This chain links TRBV4-2 with TRBJ1-1, with D uncertain. CDR3 length equals 14 residues. Trimming stripped 0 bases from V and 5 bases from J, with 10 bases between. The germline V gene has CDR1 LGHNA and CDR2 YNFKEQ. The CDR3: CASSQDIRGTEAFF. The CDR3 DNA follows: TGTGCCAGCAGCCAAGATATTAGAGGGACTGAAGCTTTCTTT.

V is TRBV27 and J is TRBJ1-1; D is undetermined. The germline gives CDR1 MNHEY, CDR2 SMNVEV (reference sequence). The CDR3 length is 13 residues. Trimming shortened V by 4 bases and J by 3 bases, and 9 bases separated the two germline ends. The CDR3 sequence: CASSSSADTEAFF. CDR3 sequence (DNA): TGTGCCAGCAGTTCCTCCGCGGACACTGAAGCTTTCTTT.

The J gene is TRBJ1-6, the V gene TRBV5-6; 11 bases map to TRBD1. Germline CDR1 SGHDT, CDR2 YYEEEE. V gave up 0 bases and J gave up 11 bases; unmatched junction bases: 4. There are 15 residues in the CDR3. The CDR3 loop reads CASSLVGTGGTPLHF. CDR3 in DNA: TGTGCCAGCAGCTTGGTAGGGACAGGGGGGACACCCCTCCACTTT.

The V and J genes are TRBV5-6 and TRBJ1-2; D is ambiguous. CDR1 SGHDT and CDR2 YYEEEE come from the germline V gene. Trimming stripped 5 bases from V and 3 bases from J, with 11 bases between. There are 13 residues in the CDR3. The CDR3: CASSPPGHYGYTF. The CDR3, as DNA: TGTGCCAGCAGTCCCCCTGGGCACTATGGCTACACCTTC.